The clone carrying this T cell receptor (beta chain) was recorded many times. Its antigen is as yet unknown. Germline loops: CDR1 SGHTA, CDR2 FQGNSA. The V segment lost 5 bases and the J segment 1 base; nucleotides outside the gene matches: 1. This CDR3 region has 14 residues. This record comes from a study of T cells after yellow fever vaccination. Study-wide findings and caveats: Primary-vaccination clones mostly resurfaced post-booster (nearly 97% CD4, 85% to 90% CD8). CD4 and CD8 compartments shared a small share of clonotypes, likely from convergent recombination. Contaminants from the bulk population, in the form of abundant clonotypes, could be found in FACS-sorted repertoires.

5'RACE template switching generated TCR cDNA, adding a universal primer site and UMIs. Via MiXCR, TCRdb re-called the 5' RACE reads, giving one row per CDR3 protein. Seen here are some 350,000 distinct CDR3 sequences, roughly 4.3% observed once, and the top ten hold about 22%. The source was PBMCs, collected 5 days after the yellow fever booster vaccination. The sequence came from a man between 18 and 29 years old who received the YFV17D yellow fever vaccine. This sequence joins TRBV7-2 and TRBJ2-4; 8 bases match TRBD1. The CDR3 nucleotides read TGTGCCAGCAGCCGGACAGGGGCCAAAAACATTCAGTACTTC. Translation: CASSRTGAKNIQYF. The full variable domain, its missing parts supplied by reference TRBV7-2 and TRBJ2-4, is GAGVSQSPSNKVTEKGKDVELRCDPISGHTALYWYRQSLGQGLEFLIYFQGNSAPDKSGLPSDRFSAERTGGSVSTLTIQRTQQEDSAVYLCASSRTGAKNIQYFGAGTRLSVL.